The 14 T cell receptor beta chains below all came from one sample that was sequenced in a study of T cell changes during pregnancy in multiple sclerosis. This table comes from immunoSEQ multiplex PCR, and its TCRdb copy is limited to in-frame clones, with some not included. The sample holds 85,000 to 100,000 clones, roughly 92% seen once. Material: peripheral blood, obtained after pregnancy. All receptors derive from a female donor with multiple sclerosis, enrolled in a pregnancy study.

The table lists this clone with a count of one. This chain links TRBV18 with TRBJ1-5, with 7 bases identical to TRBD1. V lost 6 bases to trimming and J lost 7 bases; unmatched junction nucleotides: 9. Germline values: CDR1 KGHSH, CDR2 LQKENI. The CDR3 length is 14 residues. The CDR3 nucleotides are TGTGCCAGCTCGCCCGACAGGGTGCGACAGCCCCAGCATTTT. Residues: CASSPDRVRQPQHF.

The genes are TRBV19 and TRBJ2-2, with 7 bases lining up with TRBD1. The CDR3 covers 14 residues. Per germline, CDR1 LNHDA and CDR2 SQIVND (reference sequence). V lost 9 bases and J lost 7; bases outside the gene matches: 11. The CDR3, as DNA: TGTGCCAGCCGGACAGGTCGGTGGAACGGGGAGCTGTTTTTT. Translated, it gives CASRTGRWNGELFF.

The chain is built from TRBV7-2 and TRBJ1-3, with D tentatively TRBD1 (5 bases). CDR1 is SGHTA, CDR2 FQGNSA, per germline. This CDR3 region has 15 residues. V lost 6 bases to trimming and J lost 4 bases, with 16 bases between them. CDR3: CASSHIQGAGNTIYF. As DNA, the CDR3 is TGTGCCAGCAGTCATATTCAAGGGGCCGGAAACACCATATATTTT.

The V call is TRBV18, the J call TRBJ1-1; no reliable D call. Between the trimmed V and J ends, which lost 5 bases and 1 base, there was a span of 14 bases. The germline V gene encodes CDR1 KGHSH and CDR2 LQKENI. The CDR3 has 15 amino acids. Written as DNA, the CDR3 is TGTGCCAGCTCATCAACGAGTCGGGGGAACACTGAAGCTTTCTTT. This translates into CASSSTSRGNTEAFF.

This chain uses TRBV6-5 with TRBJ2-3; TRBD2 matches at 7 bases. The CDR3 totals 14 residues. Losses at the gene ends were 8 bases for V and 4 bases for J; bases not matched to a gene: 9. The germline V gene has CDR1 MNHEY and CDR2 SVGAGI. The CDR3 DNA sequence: TGTGCCAGCTATGGACTAGGGGTCCCAGATACGCAGTATTTT. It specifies CASYGLGVPDTQYF.

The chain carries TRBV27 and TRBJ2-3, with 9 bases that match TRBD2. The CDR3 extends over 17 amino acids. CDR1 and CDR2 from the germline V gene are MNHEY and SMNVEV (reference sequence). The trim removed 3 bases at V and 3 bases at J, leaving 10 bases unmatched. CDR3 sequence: CASSFGAGGPGTDTQYF. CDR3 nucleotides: TGTGCCAGCAGTTTTGGGGCGGGAGGGCCAGGTACAGATACGCAGTATTTT.

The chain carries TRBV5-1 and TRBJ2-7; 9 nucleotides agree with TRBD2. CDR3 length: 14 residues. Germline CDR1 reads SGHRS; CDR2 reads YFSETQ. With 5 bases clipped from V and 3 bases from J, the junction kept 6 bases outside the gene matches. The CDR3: CASSQTSGYYEQYF. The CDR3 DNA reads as TGCGCCAGCAGTCAGACTAGCGGATACTACGAGCAGTACTTC.

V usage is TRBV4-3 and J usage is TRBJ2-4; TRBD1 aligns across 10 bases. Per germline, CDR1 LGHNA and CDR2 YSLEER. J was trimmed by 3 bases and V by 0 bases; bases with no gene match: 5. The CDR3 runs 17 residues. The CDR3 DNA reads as TGCGCCAGCAGCCAAGATATTAGGACAGGGGGCAAAAACATTCAGTACTTC. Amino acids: CASSQDIRTGGKNIQYF.

The CDR3 reads CASRGAETQYF. In DNA, the CDR3 is TGCGCCAGCAGGGGAGCTGAGACCCAGTACTTC. The rearrangement links TRBV10-2 to TRBJ2-5, with a possible D match to TRBD2 (5 bases). CDR3 size: 11 residues. V was clipped by 6 bases and J by 5 bases, with 7 bases between them. The germline gives CDR1 WSHSY, CDR2 SAAADI.

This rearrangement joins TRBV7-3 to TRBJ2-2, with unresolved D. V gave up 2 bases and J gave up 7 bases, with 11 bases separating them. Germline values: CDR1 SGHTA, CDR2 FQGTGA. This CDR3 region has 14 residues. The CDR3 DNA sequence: TGTGCCAGCAGCTTAGCTTTCGCCAGCGGGGAGCTGTTTTTT. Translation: CASSLAFASGELFF.

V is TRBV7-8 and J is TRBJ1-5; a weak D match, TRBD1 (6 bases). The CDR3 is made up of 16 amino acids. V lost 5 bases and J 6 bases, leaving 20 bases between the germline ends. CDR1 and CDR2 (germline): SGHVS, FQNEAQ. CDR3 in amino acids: CASSHHRVPSSQPQHF. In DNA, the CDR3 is TGTGCCAGCAGCCATCACAGGGTACCATCATCTCAGCCCCAGCATTTT.

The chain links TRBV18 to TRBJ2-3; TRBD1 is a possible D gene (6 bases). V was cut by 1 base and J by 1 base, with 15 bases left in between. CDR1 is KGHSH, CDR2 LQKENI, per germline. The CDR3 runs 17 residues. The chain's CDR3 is CASSPLPGVPRTDTQYF. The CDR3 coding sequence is TGTGCCAGCTCACCACTTCCAGGGGTCCCCCGCACAGATACGCAGTATTTT.

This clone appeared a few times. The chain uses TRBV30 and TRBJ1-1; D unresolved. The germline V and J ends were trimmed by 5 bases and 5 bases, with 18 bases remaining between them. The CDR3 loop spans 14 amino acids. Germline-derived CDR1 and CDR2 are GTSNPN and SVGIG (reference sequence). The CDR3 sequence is CAWGTAGLGTEAFF. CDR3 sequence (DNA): TGTGCCTGGGGCACCGCGGGGTTGGGGACTGAAGCTTTCTTT.

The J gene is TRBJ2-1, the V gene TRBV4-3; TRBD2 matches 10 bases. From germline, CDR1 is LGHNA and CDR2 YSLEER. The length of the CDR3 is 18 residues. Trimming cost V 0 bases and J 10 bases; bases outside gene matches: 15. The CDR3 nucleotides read TGCGCCAGCAGCCAAGATCTATGGACTAGCGGACGGTTAGGGGAGCAGTTCTTC. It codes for CASSQDLWTSGRLGEQFF.